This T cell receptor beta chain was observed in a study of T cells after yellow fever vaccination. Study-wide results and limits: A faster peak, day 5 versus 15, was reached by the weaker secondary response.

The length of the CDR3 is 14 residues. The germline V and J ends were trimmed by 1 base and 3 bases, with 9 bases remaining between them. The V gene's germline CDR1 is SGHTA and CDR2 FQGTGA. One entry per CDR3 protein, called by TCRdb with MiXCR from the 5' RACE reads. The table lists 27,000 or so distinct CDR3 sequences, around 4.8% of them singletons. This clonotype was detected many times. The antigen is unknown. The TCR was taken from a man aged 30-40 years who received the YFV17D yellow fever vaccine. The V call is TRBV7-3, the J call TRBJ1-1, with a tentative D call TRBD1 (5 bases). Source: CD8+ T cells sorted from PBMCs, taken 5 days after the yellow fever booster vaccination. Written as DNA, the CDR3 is TGTGCCAGCAGCTTAAGAGTAGGGGACACTGAAGCTTTCTTT. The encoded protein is CASSLRVGDTEAFF. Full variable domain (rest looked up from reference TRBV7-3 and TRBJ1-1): GAGVSQTPSNKVTEKGKYVELRCDPISGHTALYWYRQSLGQGPEFLIYFQGTGAADDSGLPNDRFFAVRPEGSVSTLKIQRTERGDSAVYLCASSLRVGDTEAFFGQGTRLTVV.